What follows is one T cell receptor (beta chain) and its context. In the study's own analysis: Nucleated cell number was recorded as an estimate derived from reference gene primer amplification. Sequencing used immunoSEQ multiplex PCR; TCRdb keeps in-frame clones, though not all of them. V, J and clone size are those of that table, while D and trimming were read from the DNA. The repertoire includes some 130,000 clones, roughly 87% of them detected once, and about a tenth sits in the top ten. This CDR3 comprises 13 residues. The V gene lost 0 bases and the J gene lost 6 bases, with 9 bases spanning the gap. The germline V gene encodes CDR1 LGHDT and CDR2 YNNKEL (reference sequence). This sample was taken from a study of blood T cell repertoires in COVID-19. Study details: The samples span acute and convalescent COVID-19 from the United States, Italy and Spain. PBMCs, B-cell-depleted T cells, or T cells provided the cDNA or gDNA that made up the material.

The clonotype comes from a man older than 75 with acute or convalescent COVID-19. The chain couples TRBV3-1 (or the pseudogene TRBV3-2) to TRBJ2-7; D not certain. What was sequenced was peripheral blood. CDR3 DNA: TGTGCCAGCAGCCAAGAGGGCACTCTCGAGCAGTACTTC. Protein sequence: CASSQEGTLEQYF.